This entry lists 29 T cell receptor beta chains sequenced from one sample in a study of T cell repertoires and Cas9 in healthy adults. The table came from immunoSEQ multiplex PCR; TCRdb's copy has only in-frame clones and leaves some out. The sample includes fewer than 25,000 clones, 91% of them seen just once. The sample taken for sequencing was CD4+ effector T cells (CD127+, CD25-, CD137-, CD154-) from PBMCs; culture status not recorded. These receptor sequences come from a human donor in good health.

The rearrangement joins TRBV4-1 to TRBJ1-2, with 8 positions matching TRBD1. The CDR3 extends over 16 amino acids. Looked up from germline, CDR1 is MGHRA and CDR2 is YSYEKL. The J segment lost 5 bases and the V segment lost 4 bases, leaving 12 bases of the junction unmatched. The CDR3 nucleotides are TGCGCCAGCAGCCCTCTCAATGGGGACAGGCGGTATGGCTACACCTTC. Residues: CASSPLNGDRRYGYTF.

This clone was picked up one time. The V gene is TRBV15, the J gene TRBJ2-1, with D perhaps TRBD2 (6 bases). The CDR3 has 14 residues. Germline V gene sequence: CDR1 LNHNV, CDR2 YYDKDF (reference sequence). V was trimmed by 9 bases and J by 7 bases, leaving 19 bases between them. The CDR3 nucleotides read TGTGCCACTCTTTTCGGGGGTGGCGTAAATGAGCAGTTCTTC. Translated: CATLFGGGVNEQFF.

The chain couples TRBV6-5 to TRBJ1-6; no definite D call. This CDR3 has 13 residues. Germline loops: CDR1 MNHEY, CDR2 SVGAGI. V was cut by 6 bases and J by 10 bases, with 13 bases left in between. The CDR3 spells CASRYGVRSPLHF. DNA of the CDR3: TGTGCCAGCAGGTACGGGGTCAGATCACCCCTCCACTTT.

The chain uses TRBV28 and TRBJ1-1; D remains unclear. CDR1 and CDR2 from the germline V gene are MDHEN and SYDVKM. V gave up 5 bases and J gave up 7 bases, with 11 bases separating them. This CDR3 spans 12 amino acids. As DNA, the CDR3 is TGTGCCAGCAGTCCCCTTGGGTATGAAGCTTTCTTT. Translating it yields CASSPLGYEAFF. Based on the CDR3 plus reference TRBV28 and TRBJ1-1, the full variable domain is DVKVTQSSRYLVKRTGEKVFLECVQDMDHENMFWYRQDPGLGLRLIYFSYDVKMKEKGDIPEGYSVSREKKERFSLILESASTNQTSMYLCASSPLGYEAFFGQGTRLTVV.

This clone was recorded once. The genes are TRBV2 and TRBJ1-4; D may be TRBD1 (5 bases). Germline CDR1 reads SNHLY; CDR2 reads FYNNEI. CDR3 length: 15 amino acids. The germline V and J ends were trimmed by 8 bases and 4 bases, with 17 bases remaining between them. CDR3 protein: CASGNGGTHNEKLFF. CDR3 DNA sequence: TGTGCCAGCGGAAACGGCGGGACCCATAATGAAAAACTGTTTTTT.

The chain carries TRBV12-5 and TRBJ1-1, with a weak D call TRBD1 (5 bases). Germline V gene sequence: CDR1 LGHNT, CDR2 FRNRAP. The germline V and J ends were trimmed by 6 bases and 4 bases, with 24 bases remaining between them. CDR3 length: 17 residues. The CDR3 bases are TGTGCTAGTGGACCTGGGGCGGGGGGAAGGCTATCCACTGAAGCTTTCTTT. The encoded protein is CASGPGAGGRLSTEAFF.

J is TRBJ1-5 and V is TRBV28; TRBD1 is a possible D gene (5 bases). The CDR3 contains 15 residues. V was clipped by 5 bases and J by 7 bases, with 18 bases between them. CDR1 is MDHEN, CDR2 SYDVKM, per germline. The CDR3 reads CASSLTGLLIQPQHF. The CDR3 nucleotides are TGTGCCAGCAGTCTTACGGGACTGCTGATCCAGCCCCAGCATTTT.

This chain connects TRBV2 to TRBJ2-7; D unresolved. With 5 bases removed from V and 3 bases from J, the gap between germline ends came to 8 bases. Germline V CDR1 and CDR2: SNHLY, FYNNEI. The CDR3 loop spans 12 amino acids. The chain's CDR3 is CASSFDGYEQYF. The DNA for the CDR3 is TGTGCCAGCAGTTTCGATGGCTACGAGCAGTACTTC.

This clone was seen a single time. The chain has TRBV4-1 and TRBJ2-3, with D tentatively TRBD2 (7 bases). The CDR3 spans 16 residues. V was shortened by 3 bases and J by 5 bases, with 18 bases between the two germline ends. Germline CDR1 reads MGHRA; CDR2 reads YSYEKL. The CDR3 nucleotides are TGCGCCAGCAGCCACGAGAGGGGGGGCTCAGGAGATACGCAGTATTTT. Encoded protein: CASSHERGGSGDTQYF.

This chain uses TRBV7-2 with TRBJ2-1; 7 nucleotides align to TRBD1. The ends lost 1 base at V and 10 bases at J; junction bases unmatched: 4. CDR3 size: 13 residues. Per germline, CDR1 SGHTA and CDR2 FQGNSA. The chain's CDR3 is CASSLDRGGEQFF. As DNA, the CDR3 is TGTGCCAGCAGCTTAGACAGGGGTGGGGAGCAGTTCTTC.

The chain employs TRBV7-2 and TRBJ2-5; D not resolved. Trimming removed 1 base at V and 1 base at J, with 4 bases between. CDR1 is SGHTA and CDR2 is FQGNSA in the germline V gene. The CDR3 length is 13 residues. Written as DNA, the CDR3 is TGTGCCAGCAGCTTAGTGACCCAAGAGACCCAGTACTTC. Its translation is CASSLVTQETQYF.

The chain has TRBV4-2 and TRBJ2-7, with D tentatively TRBD1 (5 bases). This CDR3 is built from 14 residues. Trimming took off 0 bases at V and 4 bases at J, with 10 bases between the two ends. The germline CDR1 and CDR2 sequences are LGHNA and YNFKEQ. In DNA, the CDR3 is TGTGCCAGCAGCCAAGACAGGGTGAATTACGAGCAGTACTTC. It encodes CASSQDRVNYEQYF.

The chain has TRBV28 and TRBJ1-1, with D possibly TRBD1 on 6 matching bases. Trimming cost V 8 bases and J 1 base, with 14 bases left between them. In germline, CDR1 is MDHEN, CDR2 SYDVKM. The CDR3 is made up of 14 amino acids. The CDR3 DNA follows: TGTGCCAGCGGGGGGGCGAAGAAGAACACTGAAGCTTTCTTT. Translating gives CASGGAKKNTEAFF.

The DNA of the CDR3 is TGTGCCAGCAGTGAGTCTAATGAGCAGTTCTTC. Amino acids: CASSESNEQFF. This chain uses TRBV6-6 with TRBJ2-1; no clear D gene. The germline V gene encodes CDR1 MNHNY and CDR2 SVGAGI (reference sequence). V lost 5 bases, J lost 7 bases, and 6 bases lay in between. This CDR3 comprises 11 residues.

The rearrangement links TRBV5-6 to TRBJ2-4; no reliable D call. The V end lost 1 base, the J end lost 0 bases, and 5 bases lay between the germline ends. Germline assignment: CDR1 SGHDT and CDR2 YYEEEE. This CDR3 comprises 14 residues. DNA of the CDR3: TGTGCCAGCAGCTTGCAGGTAGCCAAAAACATTCAGTACTTC. Amino acids: CASSLQVAKNIQYF.

Only one count was recorded for this clone. The CDR3, as DNA: TGTGCCATCAGTGAGAGGGGCAGGGGTGCAGATACGCAGTATTTT. Protein sequence: CAISERGRGADTQYF. The rearrangement uses TRBV10-3 and TRBJ2-3; maybe TRBD1 (6 bases). CDR3 length equals 15 residues. Trimming shortened V by 2 bases and J by 4 bases, and 13 bases separated the two germline ends. Germline loops: CDR1 ENHRY, CDR2 SYGVKD.

Notes on this clone: The same CDR3 is also encoded by other DNA sequences in this sample. The rearrangement links TRBV10-1 to TRBJ1-1; D unresolved. Germline CDR1 reads WNHNN; CDR2 reads SYGVQD (reference sequence). CDR3 size: 13 residues. The germline V and J ends were trimmed by 4 bases and 1 base, with 7 bases remaining between them. This chain's CDR3 is CASSVNKNTEAFF. The CDR3 DNA sequence: TGCGCCAGCAGTGTAAATAAGAACACTGAAGCTTTCTTT.

V and J are TRBV6-4 and TRBJ2-1; 7 bases align to TRBD1. V dropped 2 bases and J dropped 0; count of bases not matched to a gene: 4. This CDR3 contains 16 residues. Per the germline V gene, CDR1 is MRHNA and CDR2 is SNTAGT. DNA of the CDR3: TGTGCCAGCAGTGACCGGGACAGTAGCTCCTACAATGAGCAGTTCTTC. Its protein is CASSDRDSSSYNEQFF.

This clone is a singleton in its sample. The CDR3 sequence is CASSEEVQPQHF. In DNA, the CDR3 is TGTGCCAGCAGTGAGGAGGTTCAGCCCCAGCATTTT. The V gene is TRBV2, the J gene TRBJ1-5; no clear D. Trimming shortened V by 3 bases and J by 6 bases, and 6 bases separated the two germline ends. The CDR3 loop spans 12 amino acids. Germline V gene data show CDR1 as SNHLY and CDR2 as FYNNEI.

This clone came up once. The chain is built from TRBV19 and TRBJ2-4; TRBD1 might be the D (6 bases). CDR3 length: 14 residues. V lost 5 bases to trimming and J lost 1 base, with 9 bases between them. CDR1 LNHDA and CDR2 SQIVND come from the germline V gene (reference sequence). This chain's CDR3 is CASSPQGAKNIQYF. CDR3 sequence (DNA): TGTGCCAGTAGTCCCCAGGGGGCCAAAAACATTCAGTACTTC.

The J gene is TRBJ2-5, the V gene TRBV5-1; D possibly matches TRBD1 or TRBD2 (5 bases each). The germline V and J ends were trimmed by 4 bases and 3 bases, with 13 bases remaining between them. The CDR3 is made up of 14 amino acids. CDR1 and CDR2 from the germline V gene are SGHRS and YFSETQ. CDR3 sequence: CASSPGTAKETQYF. Here the CDR3 DNA reads TGCGCCAGCAGCCCCGGGACCGCAAAAGAGACCCAGTACTTC.

The sample holds one count of this clone. The rearrangement uses TRBV19 and TRBJ1-3; tentative D call: TRBD1 (5 bases). The CDR3 length is 15 residues. CDR1 is LNHDA, CDR2 SQIVND, per germline (reference sequence). V lost 4 bases to trimming and J lost 4 bases, with 14 bases between them. This CDR3 reads CASSTLGRDGNTIYF. The CDR3 DNA is TGTGCCAGTAGTACCTTGGGACGGGACGGAAACACCATATATTTT.

The V call is TRBV10-1, the J call TRBJ2-3; 14 bases are shared with TRBD2. The germline gives CDR1 WNHNN, CDR2 SYGVQD (reference sequence). V lost 4 bases and J lost 7; bases outside the gene matches: 1. This CDR3 comprises 14 residues. This chain's CDR3 is CASSGTSGGHTQYF. The CDR3 coding sequence is TGCGCCAGCAGTGGGACTAGCGGGGGGCATACGCAGTATTTT.

V usage is TRBV7-2 and J usage is TRBJ1-3, with a weak D call TRBD1 (6 bases). Germline V lookup: CDR1 SGHTA, CDR2 FQGNSA. Trimming removed 5 bases at V and 0 bases at J, with 14 bases between. The CDR3 sequence is 16 residues long. CDR3 nucleotide sequence: TGTGCCAGCAGCAAGTGGGGGGGCCACTCTGGAAACACCATATATTTT. This gives the protein CASSKWGGHSGNTIYF.

V is TRBV27 and J is TRBJ2-4; perhaps TRBD2 as D (6 bases). Trimming pared 5 bases from V and 9 bases from J, leaving 14 bases between. CDR1 MNHEY and CDR2 SMNVEV come from the germline V gene (reference sequence). The CDR3 has 13 amino acids. The CDR3: CASSPGPGGIQYF. CDR3 nucleotide sequence: TGTGCCAGCAGTCCGGGGCCCGGGGGCATTCAGTACTTC.

J is TRBJ1-4 and V is TRBV4-1, with D possibly being TRBD1 (6 bases). Germline loops: CDR1 MGHRA, CDR2 YSYEKL. V dropped 4 bases and J dropped 13 bases, with 19 bases sitting between them. The CDR3 is made up of 14 amino acids. The chain's CDR3 is CASSPLGGSGRLFF. In nucleotides, the CDR3 is TGCGCCAGCAGCCCCCTCGGGGGCAGCGGAAGACTGTTTTTT.

V and J are TRBV18 and TRBJ2-6; weak D call: TRBD1 (6 bases). The CDR3 totals 18 residues. With 6 bases removed from V and 0 bases from J, the gap between germline ends came to 18 bases. The germline V gene encodes CDR1 KGHSH and CDR2 LQKENI. CDR3 sequence: CASSSTGLTFSGANVLTF. The CDR3 nucleotides read TGTGCCAGCTCGTCGACAGGTCTCACCTTCTCTGGGGCCAACGTCCTGACTTTC.

The CDR3 loop is CASRSVVTANTEAFF. CDR3 DNA sequence: TGCGCCAGCAGATCGGTGGTTACAGCGAACACTGAAGCTTTCTTT. The chain carries TRBV5-1 and TRBJ1-1; D ambiguous. CDR1 is SGHRS and CDR2 is YFSETQ in the germline V gene. The germline V and J ends were trimmed by 5 bases and 1 base, with 15 bases remaining between them. The length of the CDR3 is 15 residues.

The J gene is TRBJ2-1, the V gene TRBV5-4; 7 bases agree with TRBD2. V was pared by 0 bases and J by 5 bases, with 2 bases of the junction left unmatched. The CDR3 is 14 amino acids. CDR1 and CDR2 from the germline V gene are SGHNT and YYREEE (reference sequence). The DNA of the CDR3 is TGTGCCAGCAGCTTGGCTAGCGGCGACAATGAGCAGTTCTTC. As protein: CASSLASGDNEQFF.